These 22 T cell receptor beta chains share one sample of origin, sequenced in a study of somatic mutations in cytotoxic T cells in rheumatoid arthritis. Here immunoSEQ multiplex PCR was the method, and the copy in TCRdb shows in-frame clones only, minus some. Here the sample spans more than 15,000 clones, 75% to 90% being singletons. Sample: CD8+ T cells sorted from blood. The receptors shown here come from an adult with rheumatoid arthritis.

The chain links TRBV14 to TRBJ1-1; the match to TRBD1 covers 9 bases. This CDR3 spans 14 amino acids. Germline V gene sequence: CDR1 SGHDN, CDR2 FVKESK. J gave up 6 bases and V 6 bases, and 8 bases lay outside the gene matches. Here the CDR3 DNA reads TGTGCCAGCAGAGAAGAGGGACAGGGAGCTGAAGCTTTCTTT. It encodes CASREEGQGAEAFF.

This chain uses TRBV2 with TRBJ1-2; TRBD1 matches at 7 bases. With 7 bases clipped from V and 4 bases from J, the junction kept 18 bases outside the gene matches. This CDR3 is built from 17 residues. The V gene's germline CDR1 is SNHLY and CDR2 FYNNEI. DNA for the CDR3: TGTGCCAGCATTAATCCAGTAGACAGGGCAGCAAGCTATGGCTACACCTTC. This codes for CASINPVDRAASYGYTF. Full variable domain (remainder filled in from reference TRBV2 and TRBJ1-2): EPEVTQTPSHQVTQMGQEVILRCVPISNHLYFYWYRQILGQKVEFLVSFYNNEISEKSEIFDDQFSVERPDGSNFTLKIRSTKLEDSAMYFCASINPVDRAASYGYTFGSGTRLTVV.

The chain has TRBV19 and TRBJ1-2; maybe TRBD1 (6 bases). Germline V gives CDR1 LNHDA, CDR2 SQIVND (reference sequence). The CDR3 has 15 residues. Trimming left V 6 bases short and J 8 bases short, with 22 bases between. CDR3 coding DNA: TGTGCCAGTAGGGACCCATTTACGCAGGGGACCGGCTACACCTTC. As protein: CASRDPFTQGTGYTF.

The gene calls are TRBV27 and TRBJ2-1; D is possibly TRBD1 or TRBD2 (5 bases each). The V end was cut by 6 bases, the J end by 8 bases, with 11 bases between. The CDR3 length is 12 residues. Germline CDR1 is MNHEY and CDR2 is SMNVEV (reference sequence). The CDR3 DNA follows: TGTGCCAGCAGGGGACCTCCCCATGAGCAGTTCTTC. It translates to CASRGPPHEQFF.

The CDR3 nucleotides read TGTGCCAGCAGTCCCCCGGGACAGGAAGCTTTCTTT. Residues: CASSPPGQEAFF. The genes are TRBV27 and TRBJ1-1, with 7 bases lining up with TRBD1. Germline V CDR1 and CDR2: MNHEY, SMNVEV (reference sequence). The CDR3 sequence is 12 residues long. With 5 bases clipped from V and 8 bases from J, the junction kept 5 bases outside the gene matches.

The chain links TRBV4-2 to TRBJ2-5, with a tentative D call TRBD2 (5 bases). Trimming stripped 0 bases from V and 5 bases from J, with 19 bases between. The germline V gene encodes CDR1 LGHNA and CDR2 YNFKEQ. The CDR3 contains 17 residues. The CDR3 DNA reads TGTGCCAGCAGCCAAGATCAGGTTGCTCCCTCGGGGGAGACCCAGTACTTC. Its translation: CASSQDQVAPSGETQYF.

This rearrangement joins TRBV5-1 to TRBJ1-1; unclear D gene. Germline CDR1 SGHRS, CDR2 YFSETQ. This CDR3 comprises 12 residues. V was clipped by 0 bases and J by 8 bases, with 8 bases between them. For the CDR3, the DNA is TGCGCCAGCAGCTTGGAGGCAGGAGAAGCTTTCTTT. Its translation: CASSLEAGEAFF.

The table lists this clone with a few counts. The chain links TRBV2 to TRBJ1-5; 7 bases match TRBD1. The CDR3 runs to 14 residues. CDR1 is SNHLY, CDR2 FYNNEI, per germline. Losses at the gene ends were 3 bases for V and 6 bases for J; bases not matched to a gene: 5. The CDR3 is CASSDEQGIQPQHF. CDR3 coding DNA: TGTGCCAGCAGTGACGAACAGGGGATTCAGCCCCAGCATTTT. Full variable domain (rest looked up from reference TRBV2 and TRBJ1-5): EPEVTQTPSHQVTQMGQEVILRCVPISNHLYFYWYRQILGQKVEFLVSFYNNEISEKSEIFDDQFSVERPDGSNFTLKIRSTKLEDSAMYFCASSDEQGIQPQHFGDGTRLSIL.

The gene calls are TRBV11-3 and TRBJ2-7, with 8 bases that match TRBD2. Germline CDR1 and CDR2: SGHNT and YENEEA. This CDR3 spans 15 amino acids. J was trimmed by 8 bases and V by 5 bases; bases with no gene match: 14. The CDR3, as DNA: TGTGCCAGCAGCCCCCGGGGTAGCGGGGCAGGGAAGCAGTACTTC. Encoded protein: CASSPRGSGAGKQYF.

CDR3 sequence: CSARPGVEQYF. CDR3 coding DNA: TGCAGTGCCAGACCTGGGGTCGAGCAGTACTTC. This sequence joins TRBV20-1 and TRBJ2-7; no reliable D call. The CDR3 is made up of 11 amino acids. Per germline, CDR1 DFQATT and CDR2 SNEGSKA (reference sequence). The ends were cut back, 6 bases at V and 6 bases at J, with 12 bases in the middle.

The J gene is TRBJ1-5, the V gene TRBV25-1, with D possibly being TRBD1 (6 bases). Germline CDR1 and CDR2: MGHDK and SYGVNS. Trimming removed 4 bases at V and 4 bases at J, with 8 bases between. The CDR3 sequence is 13 residues long. CDR3: CASSGGTNQPQHF. CDR3 sequence (DNA): TGTGCCAGCAGTGGAGGGACAAATCAGCCCCAGCATTTT.

The chain is built from TRBV7-9 and TRBJ1-2, with a weak D call TRBD1 (6 bases). V was pared by 5 bases and J by 8 bases, with 21 bases between. Germline V gene data show CDR1 as SEHNR and CDR2 as FQNEAQ (reference sequence). The CDR3 is 15 amino acids. The chain's CDR3 is CASSLVMRTDQGYTF. Written as DNA, the CDR3 is TGTGCCAGCAGCCTCGTGATGCGGACAGACCAGGGCTACACCTTC.

The chain employs TRBV7-9 and TRBJ1-6; the D gene is possibly TRBD1 (6 bases). The CDR3 contains 16 residues. V lost 5 bases and J 3 bases, leaving 14 bases between the germline ends. Germline CDR1 and CDR2: SEHNR and FQNEAQ (reference sequence). CDR3 protein: CASSETEQGYNSPLHF. The CDR3 DNA reads as TGTGCCAGCAGCGAAACAGAACAGGGCTATAATTCACCCCTCCACTTT.

The rearrangement joins TRBV28 to TRBJ2-2; 9 bases align to TRBD1. V shed 8 bases and J 5 bases; nucleotides not matched to a gene: 15. The CDR3 has 17 residues. The germline gives CDR1 MDHEN, CDR2 SYDVKM. The CDR3 sequence: CASPTRQGVMKTGELFF. In nucleotides, the CDR3 is TGTGCCAGCCCCACCCGACAGGGGGTAATGAAGACCGGGGAGCTGTTTTTT.

This clone was seen only a few times. CDR3 sequence (DNA): TGTGCCAGCAGCACGGGACACGCCGGGGAGCTGTTTTTT. It specifies CASSTGHAGELFF. This chain uses TRBV5-6 with TRBJ2-2; TRBD1 is a possible D gene (6 bases). Germline CDR1 and CDR2: SGHDT and YYEEEE. This CDR3 contains 13 residues. Between the trimmed V and J ends, which lost 4 bases and 6 bases, there was a span of 10 bases.

This clone was seen a single time. The CDR3 nucleotides are TGTGCCAGCCCAACTGGCGGGAAATCAAGCCGTGCCCAGTACTTC. It encodes CASPTGGKSSRAQYF. The chain carries TRBV28 and TRBJ2-5; D possibly corresponds to TRBD2 (6 bases). Per the germline V gene, CDR1 is MDHEN and CDR2 is SYDVKM. The length of the CDR3 is 15 residues. The V gene lost 8 bases and the J gene lost 9 bases, with 25 bases spanning the gap.

The rearrangement joins TRBV11-2 to TRBJ1-2, with a possible D match to TRBD1 (6 bases). The germline gives CDR1 SGHAT, CDR2 FQNNGV. The CDR3 extends over 13 amino acids. V shed 5 bases and J shed 4 bases, with 11 bases lying between them. The CDR3 DNA follows: TGTGCCAGCAGCCGACAGGAACCCTATGGCTACACCTTC. Translating it yields CASSRQEPYGYTF.

The chain joins TRBV6-4 to TRBJ1-2; D is perhaps TRBD1 (6 bases). CDR3 length: 14 amino acids. V lost 0 bases and J lost 7, with 12 bases in between. From germline, CDR1 is MRHNA and CDR2 SNTAGT. The CDR3 DNA reads as TGTGCCAGCAGTGACTCGGAGGGGGTGGCTGGCTACACCTTC. It encodes CASSDSEGVAGYTF.

This chain connects TRBV19 to TRBJ2-3, with 7 bases identical to TRBD1. The CDR3 is made up of 16 amino acids. V lost 4 bases to trimming and J lost 2 bases; unmatched junction nucleotides: 9. Per germline, CDR1 LNHDA and CDR2 SQIVND (reference sequence). The CDR3 here is CASSTYRDSFTDTQYF. Here the CDR3 DNA reads TGTGCCAGTAGTACCTACCGGGACAGTTTCACAGATACGCAGTATTTT.

The chain's CDR3 is CASSEDQEHF. The CDR3 coding sequence is TGTGCCAGCAGTGAAGACCAGGAGCATTTT. The chain couples TRBV6-1 to TRBJ1-5; D uncertain. This CDR3 is built from 10 residues. V lost 1 base and J lost 14, with 6 bases in between. Per the germline V gene, CDR1 is MNHNS and CDR2 is SASEGT.

The rearrangement links TRBV5-4 to TRBJ2-7, with 14 bases identical to TRBD2. The V gene's germline CDR1 is SGHNT and CDR2 YYREEE (reference sequence). V shed 4 bases, J shed 6 bases, and the junction held 3 bases outside the gene matches. There are 14 residues in the CDR3. The CDR3 region has the DNA TGTGCCAGCAGCCTGACTAGCGGGGGGGGCGAGCAGTACTTC. This codes for CASSLTSGGGEQYF.

The chain carries TRBV27 and TRBJ2-7; D unresolved. Germline values: CDR1 MNHEY, CDR2 SMNVEV (reference sequence). The V and J ends lost 4 bases and 7 bases respectively, with 14 bases between them. The CDR3 totals 13 residues. The CDR3 DNA reads as TGTGCCAGCAGTTCGTCGCCCCGGCTTGAGCAGTACTTC. Protein product: CASSSSPRLEQYF.